This T cell receptor beta chain was identified in a study of cytomegalovirus exposure and HLA in healthy donors. This clone is a singleton in its sample. V dropped 0 bases and J dropped 3; count of bases not matched to a gene: 6. Germline CDR1 SGHNT, CDR2 YYREEE (reference sequence). The CDR3 has 15 amino acids. A multiplex PCR was run with 60 Vbeta primers and 13 Jbeta primers. Sequencing used immunoSEQ multiplex PCR; TCRdb keeps in-frame clones, though not all of them. The table lists tens of thousands of clones, roughly 71% of them singletons, with 25% in the top ten. Input material: PBMCs. This rearrangement joins TRBV5-4 to TRBJ2-7, with TRBD2 matching over 7 bases. The clonotype originates from a man aged 50-60 years in good health and CMV-seropositive. The CDR3 is CASSLGSGISYEQYF. For the CDR3, the DNA is TGTGCCAGCAGCTTGGGGAGCGGGATAAGCTACGAGCAGTACTTC. Supplemented by reference TRBV5-4 and TRBJ2-7, the full variable domain reads ETGVTQSPTHLIKTRGQQVTLRCSSQSGHNTVSWYQQALGQGPQFIFQYYREEENGRGNFPPRFSGLQFPNYSSELNVNALELDDSALYLCASSLGSGISYEQYFGPGTRLTVT.